These 11 T cell receptor beta chains were all obtained from the same sample, sequenced in a study of cytomegalovirus exposure and HLA in healthy donors. Both 60 Vbeta primers and 13 Jbeta primers went into the PCR. The protocol was immunoSEQ multiplex PCR, while the TCRdb copy is restricted to in-frame clones and leaves out a portion. The sample lists 40,000 to 45,000 clones, about nine tenths occurring once. The specimen was PBMCs. These receptors all come from a woman aged 40 to 50 in good health and CMV-seropositive.

V usage is TRBV5-1 and J usage is TRBJ2-7, with D possibly being TRBD1 (5 bases). This CDR3 has 15 residues. V was clipped by 0 bases and J by 3 bases, with 13 bases between them. The germline gives CDR1 SGHRS, CDR2 YFSETQ. The CDR3 sequence: CASSLAQGRGYEQYF. The CDR3 DNA is TGCGCCAGCAGCTTGGCGCAGGGAAGGGGCTACGAGCAGTACTTC.

In nucleotides, the CDR3 is TGTGCCAGCAAACAGGGATATAATGAAAAACTGTTTTTT. The encoded protein is CASKQGYNEKLFF. The chain uses TRBV7-9 and TRBJ1-4, with D perhaps TRBD1 (6 bases). The CDR3 is made up of 13 amino acids. Germline CDR1 reads SEHNR; CDR2 reads FQNEAQ (reference sequence). V lost 7 bases, J lost 4 bases, and 10 bases lay in between.

The chain links TRBV11-2 to TRBJ2-5, with 9 bases fitting TRBD1. This CDR3 has 14 amino acids. V shed 7 bases and J 4 bases; nucleotides not matched to a gene: 7. The germline V gene has CDR1 SGHAT and CDR2 FQNNGV. CDR3 nucleotides: TGTGCCAGCACCAGGACAGGGGTGACAGAGACCCAGTACTTC. Its protein product is CASTRTGVTETQYF.

This chain joins TRBV5-1 and TRBJ2-3; TRBD2 aligns across 11 bases. The CDR3 covers 16 residues. The V gene's germline CDR1 is SGHRS and CDR2 YFSETQ. The V and J ends lost 7 bases and 3 bases, in that order; junction bases with no gene match: 10. The CDR3 DNA reads TGCGCCAGCGGCGGGCTAGCGGGAGGAGGTACAGATACGCAGTATTTT. This translates into CASGGLAGGGTDTQYF.

For the CDR3, the DNA is TGCGCCAGCAGCCCCCGGGACTCCCGCACAGATACGCAGTATTTT. Amino acids: CASSPRDSRTDTQYF. The chain employs TRBV5-1 and TRBJ2-3; perhaps TRBD2 as D (6 bases). CDR1 and CDR2 from the germline V gene are SGHRS and YFSETQ. Trimming stripped 4 bases from V and 1 base from J, with 13 bases between. The CDR3 is 15 residues long.

The chain uses TRBV18 and TRBJ2-3; D call uncertain. CDR3 length equals 15 residues. Germline CDR1 and CDR2: KGHSH and LQKENI. Trimming took 1 base from V and 0 from J, leaving 8 bases between them. DNA for the CDR3: TGTGCCAGCTCACCACGGTCAGGTAGCACAGATACGCAGTATTTT. This gives the protein CASSPRSGSTDTQYF.

The chain employs TRBV27 and TRBJ2-7; 7 positions match TRBD1. Per the germline V gene, CDR1 is MNHEY and CDR2 is SMNVEV (reference sequence). The CDR3 has 14 amino acids. Trimming at V came to 6 bases and at J to 3 bases, leaving 8 bases not matched to a gene. For the CDR3, the DNA is TGTGCCAGCAGACGTGGACAGGTCAACTACGAGCAGTACTTC. The encoded protein is CASRRGQVNYEQYF.

As regards this clone: The final CDR3 position lacks the conserved phenylalanine or tryptophan, pointing to a likely read error. This chain links TRBV5-1 with TRBJ2-7, with TRBD2 matching over 9 bases. The junction had 8 bases not matched to a gene; V was cut back by 4 bases and J by 3 bases. Germline V gene sequence: CDR1 SGHRS, CDR2 YFSETQ. The CDR3 has 15 amino acids. CDR3 coding DNA: TGCGCCAGCAGCCCCCCGTCTAGCGGGAACTACGAGCAGTACCTC. It translates to CASSPPSSGNYEQYL.

This chain uses TRBV19 with TRBJ2-5; 11 nucleotides line up with TRBD2. J was trimmed by 1 base and V by 3 bases; bases with no gene match: 4. Germline values: CDR1 LNHDA, CDR2 SQIVND (reference sequence). This CDR3 has 16 residues. DNA for the CDR3: TGTGCCAGTAGTATCGGAGGACTAGCGGGCCAAGAGACCCAGTACTTC. Amino acids: CASSIGGLAGQETQYF. The whole variable domain, remainder taken from reference TRBV19 and TRBJ2-5, is DGGITQSPKYLFRKEGQNVTLSCEQNLNHDAMYWYRQDPGQGLRLIYYSQIVNDFQKGDIAEGYSVSREKKESFPLTVTSAQKNPTAFYLCASSIGGLAGQETQYFGPGTRLLVL.

The rearrangement uses TRBV7-9 and TRBJ2-4; possible D gene TRBD1, 6 bases. Trimming stripped 4 bases from V and 7 bases from J, with 20 bases between. CDR1 and CDR2 (germline): SEHNR, FQNEAQ (reference sequence). This CDR3 spans 16 amino acids. The CDR3 here is CASSSLRGPRGNIQYF. The CDR3 bases are TGTGCCAGCAGCTCCCTCAGGGGACCCCGCGGTAACATTCAGTACTTC.

This chain uses TRBV5-1 with TRBJ2-2; a possible D gene is TRBD1 (5 bases). The ends were cut back, 0 bases at V and 5 bases at J, with 11 bases in the middle. Germline V gene sequence: CDR1 SGHRS, CDR2 YFSETQ. There are 15 residues in the CDR3. Written as DNA, the CDR3 is TGCGCCAGCAGCTTGGGGGCAGGGTGGACCGGGGAGCTGTTTTTT. Its protein product is CASSLGAGWTGELFF.